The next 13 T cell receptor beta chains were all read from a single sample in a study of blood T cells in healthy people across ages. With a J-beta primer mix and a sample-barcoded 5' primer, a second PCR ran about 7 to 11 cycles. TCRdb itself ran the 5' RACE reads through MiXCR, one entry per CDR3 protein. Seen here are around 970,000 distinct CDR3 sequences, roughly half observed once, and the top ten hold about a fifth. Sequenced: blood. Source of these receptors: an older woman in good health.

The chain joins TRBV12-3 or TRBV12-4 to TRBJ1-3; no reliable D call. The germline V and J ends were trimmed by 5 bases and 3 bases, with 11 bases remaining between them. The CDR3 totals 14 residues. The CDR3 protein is CASSLKGRGNTIYF. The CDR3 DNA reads TGTGCCAGCAGTCTGAAAGGACGTGGAAACACCATATATTTT.

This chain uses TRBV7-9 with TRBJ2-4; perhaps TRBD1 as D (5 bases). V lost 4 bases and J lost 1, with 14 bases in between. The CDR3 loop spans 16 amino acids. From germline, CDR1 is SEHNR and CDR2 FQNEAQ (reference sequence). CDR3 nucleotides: TGTGCCAGCAGCTCATCTGAGTCAGGGGCCAAAAACATTCAGTACTTC. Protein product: CASSSSESGAKNIQYF.

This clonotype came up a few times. The DNA for the CDR3 is TGTGCCAGCAGCCAGAGGGACTGGTACTCCTACGAGCAGTACTTC. Translation: CASSQRDWYSYEQYF. This chain links TRBV3-1 with TRBJ2-7; possible D gene TRBD2, 6 bases. This CDR3 contains 15 residues. Germline lookup yields CDR1 LGHDT and CDR2 YNNKEL (reference sequence). V lost 3 bases and J 0 bases, leaving 12 bases between the germline ends.

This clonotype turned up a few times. In DNA form, the CDR3 reads TGCGCCAGCAGCATTACGGGGGACAGCACGACCTACGAGCAGTACTTC. This gives the protein CASSITGDSTTYEQYF. The chain employs TRBV5-1 and TRBJ2-7; D may be TRBD1 (7 bases). The CDR3 is 16 amino acids. Germline loops: CDR1 SGHRS, CDR2 YFSETQ. Trimming took 4 bases from V and 2 from J, leaving 19 bases between them.

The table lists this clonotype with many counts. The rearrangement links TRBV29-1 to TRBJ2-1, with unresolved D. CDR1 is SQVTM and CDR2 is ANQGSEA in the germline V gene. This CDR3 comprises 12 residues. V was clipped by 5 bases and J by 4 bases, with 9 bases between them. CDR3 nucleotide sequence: TGCAGCGTTAAATCGGATTACAATGAGCAGTTCTTC. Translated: CSVKSDYNEQFF.

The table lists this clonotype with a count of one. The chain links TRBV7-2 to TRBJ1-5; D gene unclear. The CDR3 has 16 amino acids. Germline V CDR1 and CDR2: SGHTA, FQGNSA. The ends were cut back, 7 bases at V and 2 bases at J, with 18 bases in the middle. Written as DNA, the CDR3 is TGTGCCAGCACTCCCCGGGGTTTCCATGGCAATCAGCCCCAGCATTTT. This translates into CASTPRGFHGNQPQHF.

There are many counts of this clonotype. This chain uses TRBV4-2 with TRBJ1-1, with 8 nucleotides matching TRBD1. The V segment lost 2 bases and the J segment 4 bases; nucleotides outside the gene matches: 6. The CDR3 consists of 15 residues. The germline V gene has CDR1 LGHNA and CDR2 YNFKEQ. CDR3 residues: CASSQPRDRSTEAFF. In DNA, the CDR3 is TGTGCCAGCAGCCAACCCCGGGACAGGAGCACTGAAGCTTTCTTT.

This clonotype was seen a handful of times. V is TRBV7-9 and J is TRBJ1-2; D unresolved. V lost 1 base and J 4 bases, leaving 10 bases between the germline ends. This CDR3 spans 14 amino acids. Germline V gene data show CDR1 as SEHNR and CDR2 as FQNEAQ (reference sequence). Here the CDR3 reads CASSLGRTSYGYTF. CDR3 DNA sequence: TGTGCCAGCAGCTTAGGCAGAACCTCCTATGGCTACACCTTC.

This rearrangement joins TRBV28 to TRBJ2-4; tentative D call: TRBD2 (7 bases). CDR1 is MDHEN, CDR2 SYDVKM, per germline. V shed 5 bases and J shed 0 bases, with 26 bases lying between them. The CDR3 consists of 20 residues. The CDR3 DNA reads TGTGCCAGCAGTATCGGAAGGGGGGGGACCCTTCAGATAGCCAAAAACATTCAGTACTTC. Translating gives CASSIGRGGTLQIAKNIQYF.

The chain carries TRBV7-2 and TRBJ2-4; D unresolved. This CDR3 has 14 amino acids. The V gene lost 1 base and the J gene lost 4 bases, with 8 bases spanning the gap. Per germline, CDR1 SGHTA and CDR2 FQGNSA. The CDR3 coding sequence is TGTGCCAGCAGCTTAGACGGGTCGAAAAACATTCAGTACTTC. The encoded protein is CASSLDGSKNIQYF. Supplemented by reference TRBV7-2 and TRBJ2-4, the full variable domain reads GAGVSQSPSNKVTEKGKDVELRCDPISGHTALYWYRQSLGQGLEFLIYFQGNSAPDKSGLPSDRFSAERTGGSVSTLTIQRTQQEDSAVYLCASSLDGSKNIQYFGAGTRLSVL.

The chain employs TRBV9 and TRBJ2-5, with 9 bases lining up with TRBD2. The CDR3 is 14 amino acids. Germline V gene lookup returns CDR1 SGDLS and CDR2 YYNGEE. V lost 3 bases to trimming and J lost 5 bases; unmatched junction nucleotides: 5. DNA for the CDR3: TGTGCCAGCAGCGGGGGACTAGCAAAGGAGACCCAGTACTTC. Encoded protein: CASSGGLAKETQYF.

CDR3 in amino acids: CSVEKQGFGEQYF. The DNA for the CDR3 is TGCAGCGTTGAAAAACAGGGATTTGGCGAGCAGTACTTC. V is TRBV29-1 and J is TRBJ2-7; the D gene is possibly TRBD1 (6 bases). Germline V CDR1 and CDR2: SQVTM, ANQGSEA. The CDR3 is 13 amino acids. Trimming took 2 bases from V and 6 from J, leaving 14 bases between them.

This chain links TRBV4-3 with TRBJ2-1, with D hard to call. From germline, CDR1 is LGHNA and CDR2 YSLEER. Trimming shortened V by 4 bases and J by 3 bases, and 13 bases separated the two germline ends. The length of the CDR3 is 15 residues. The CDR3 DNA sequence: TGCGCCAGCAGCCTCTCCCGGGCCGACTACAATGAGCAGTTCTTC. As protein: CASSLSRADYNEQFF.